The next 5 T cell receptor beta chains were all read from a single sample in a study of T cells in Graves' hyperthyroidism and ophthalmopathy. Using RNA transcripts as the source, TCR beta CDR3 regions were amplified. HTBI primers were the set used in a first-round RT-PCR of the TCR CDR3. MiXCR was run by TCRdb on the multiplex PCR reads, yielding one entry per CDR3 protein. The table has fewer than 900,000 distinct CDR3 sequences, about 15% seen once; the top ten hold roughly 8%. Material for sequencing was blood. The source is a man between 18 and 29 years old with Graves' hyperthyroidism.

Only a few counts were recorded for this clonotype. This CDR3 is CASSDSSEDIQYF. The CDR3 DNA is TGTGCCAGCAGTGACAGCAGTGAGGACATTCAGTACTTC. The chain joins TRBV2 to TRBJ2-4; D unresolved. V was cut by 3 bases and J by 8 bases, with 11 bases left in between. The germline CDR1 and CDR2 sequences are SNHLY and FYNNEI. CDR3 length equals 13 residues.

In nucleotides, the CDR3 is TGCGCCAGCAGCTTACGGACAGGGGGCGACCGGAACACTGAAGCTTTCTTT. Translation: CASSLRTGGDRNTEAFF. V usage is TRBV5-1 and J usage is TRBJ1-1; 11 bases align to TRBD1. The CDR3 is 17 amino acids. Germline assignment: CDR1 SGHRS and CDR2 YFSETQ. Trimming removed 2 bases from V and 1 base from J; junction bases left unmatched: 7.

This clonotype was seen repeatedly, ten times or more. This chain joins TRBV7-8 and TRBJ2-1; no definite D call. Deletions cut 8 bases from V and 3 bases from J, with 8 bases between. This CDR3 spans 12 amino acids. CDR1 is SGHVS, CDR2 FQNEAQ, per germline. The CDR3 reads CASQNSYNEQFF. The CDR3 DNA follows: TGTGCCAGCCAGAACAGCTACAATGAGCAGTTCTTC. Full variable domain (outside the CDR3, taken from reference TRBV7-8 and TRBJ2-1): GAGVSQSPRYKVAKRGQDVALRCDPISGHVSLFWYQQALGQGPEFLTYFQNEAQLDKSGLPSDRFFAERPEGSVSTLKIQRTQQEDSAVYLCASQNSYNEQFFGPGTRLTVL.

The V gene is TRBV12-3 or TRBV12-4, the J gene TRBJ2-1; TRBD2 aligns across 14 bases. The CDR3 spans 18 residues. The V gene end was trimmed by 3 bases and the J gene end by 6 bases; junction bases not matched to a gene: 10. This CDR3 reads CASSFPTGLAGAGNEQFF. The CDR3 DNA reads TGTGCCAGCAGTTTCCCCACGGGACTAGCGGGAGCTGGCAATGAGCAGTTCTTC.

This clonotype was seen many times. The rearrangement uses TRBV12-3 or TRBV12-4 and TRBJ2-1, with D perhaps TRBD2 (6 bases). This CDR3 contains 11 residues. Trimming pared 2 bases from V and 13 bases from J, leaving 9 bases between. CDR3 in DNA: TGTGCCAGCAGTTTACCGGGAGCCCAGTTCTTC. This gives the protein CASSLPGAQFF.